The clone carrying this TCR beta chain occurred many times. Its antigen is currently unknown. Via MiXCR, TCRdb re-called the 5' RACE reads, giving one row per CDR3 protein. The table has roughly 74,000 distinct CDR3 sequences, 5.2% seen once. The sample comes from a study of neurological immune-mediated disorders. General observations from the study: One related-CDR3 cluster, which may be a signature, held the repertoires of 18 of 34 multiple sclerosis patients after phylogenetic grouping.

This TCR was recovered from a man between 18 and 29 years old with multiple sclerosis. Specimen: PBMCs.

CDR3: CASSINLAGVDTQYF. DNA for the CDR3: TGTGCCAGCAGCATAAATTTAGCCGGGGTCGATACGCAGTATTTT. The V gene is TRBV7-3, the J gene TRBJ2-3; TRBD2 might be the D (5 bases). The germline CDR1 and CDR2 sequences are SGHTA and FQGTGA. V was cut by 5 bases and J by 6 bases, with 18 bases left in between. The CDR3 has 15 amino acids.